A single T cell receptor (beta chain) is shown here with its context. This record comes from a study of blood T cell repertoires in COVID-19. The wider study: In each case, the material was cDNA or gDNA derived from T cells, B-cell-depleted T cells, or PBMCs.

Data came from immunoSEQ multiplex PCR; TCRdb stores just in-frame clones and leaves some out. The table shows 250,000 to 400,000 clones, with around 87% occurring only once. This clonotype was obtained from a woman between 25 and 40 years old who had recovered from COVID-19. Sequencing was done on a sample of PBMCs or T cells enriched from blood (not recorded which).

The CDR3 DNA sequence: TGTGCCAGCTCACCGACTGGCGGGGTAGTTACAGATACGCAGTATTTT. It codes for CASSPTGGVVTDTQYF. The chain carries TRBV18 and TRBJ2-3; D may be TRBD2 (6 bases). This CDR3 is built from 16 residues. Germline V CDR1 and CDR2: KGHSH, LQKENI. Trimming stripped 3 bases from V and 3 bases from J, with 16 bases between.